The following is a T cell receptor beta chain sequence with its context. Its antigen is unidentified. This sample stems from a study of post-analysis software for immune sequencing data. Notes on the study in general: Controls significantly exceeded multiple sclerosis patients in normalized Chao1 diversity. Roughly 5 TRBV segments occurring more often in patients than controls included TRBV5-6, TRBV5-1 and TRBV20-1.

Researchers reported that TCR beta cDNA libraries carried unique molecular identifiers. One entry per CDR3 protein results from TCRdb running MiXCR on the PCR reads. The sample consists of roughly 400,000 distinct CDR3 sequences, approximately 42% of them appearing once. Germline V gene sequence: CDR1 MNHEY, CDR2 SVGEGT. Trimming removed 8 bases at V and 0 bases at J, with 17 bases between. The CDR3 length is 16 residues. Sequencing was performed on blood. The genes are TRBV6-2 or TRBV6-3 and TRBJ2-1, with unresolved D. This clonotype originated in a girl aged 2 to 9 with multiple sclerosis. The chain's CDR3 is CASLLRRTTSYNEQFF. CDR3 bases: TGTGCCAGCCTCCTAAGACGGACGACCTCCTACAATGAGCAGTTCTTC.